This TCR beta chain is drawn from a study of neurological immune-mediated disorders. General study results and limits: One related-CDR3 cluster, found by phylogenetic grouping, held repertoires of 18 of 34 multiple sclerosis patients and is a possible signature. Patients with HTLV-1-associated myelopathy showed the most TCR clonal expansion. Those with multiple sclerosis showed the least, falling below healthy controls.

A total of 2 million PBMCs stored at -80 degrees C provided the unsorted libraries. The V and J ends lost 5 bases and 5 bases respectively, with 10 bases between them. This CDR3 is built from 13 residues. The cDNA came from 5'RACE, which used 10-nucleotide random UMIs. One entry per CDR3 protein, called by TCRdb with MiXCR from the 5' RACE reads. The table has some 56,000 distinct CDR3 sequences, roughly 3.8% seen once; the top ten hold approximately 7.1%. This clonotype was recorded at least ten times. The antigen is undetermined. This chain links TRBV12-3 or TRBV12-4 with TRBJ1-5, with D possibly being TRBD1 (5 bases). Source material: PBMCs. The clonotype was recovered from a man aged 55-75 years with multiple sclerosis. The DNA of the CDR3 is TGTGCCAGCAGTGGGGGGGGGTATCAGCCCCAGCATTTT. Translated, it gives CASSGGGYQPQHF.